These T cell receptor beta chains were read from a single sample in a study of OX40 agonist ivuxolimab in advanced cancers. Generated by immunoSEQ multiplex PCR, the TCRdb table keeps only in-frame clones and is missing some. The data contain about 12,000 clones, nearly 80% of them singletons. The material sequenced was CD4+ or CD8+ T cells sorted from blood, taken in a trial of the OX40 agonist ivuxolimab. These receptors were obtained from an adult with an advanced solid tumor such as melanoma, head and neck, liver or kidney cancer. The CDR3 runs from the conserved cysteine through the conserved F or W. The size field is filled for only some rows; it gives once, few, many or a size class.

cdr3_aa v_call clone_size j_call
CASSDSGGADTQYF TRBV6-4 . TRBJ2-3
CASSPRMDYGYTF TRBV7-2 once TRBJ1-2
CASTERGQPQHF TRBV2 once TRBJ1-5
CASIPSRGTGNTIYF TRBV7-2 few TRBJ1-3
CASSSLIGDRGPKNIQYF TRBV12-1 . TRBJ2-4
CASSKTPEAFF TRBV6-1 . TRBJ1-1
CASRWGGPEQYF TRBV6-1 few TRBJ2-7
CASSQDIAGGDEQYF TRBV4-2 . TRBJ2-7
CASSYSAFGEQYF TRBV6-5 . TRBJ2-7
CASSPDKTYEQYF TRBV7-8 once TRBJ2-7
CASSKSGVKRLRTQYF TRBV21-1 once TRBJ2-5
CASRLWDSKNSPLHF TRBV28 few TRBJ1-6
CASSQAGTPERNEKLFF TRBV4-3 . TRBJ1-4
CASSLGLGLAASTDTQYF TRBV5-8 . TRBJ2-3
CASSPADGRPSTDTQYF TRBV14 . TRBJ2-3
CASRGALNTEAFF TRBV19 . TRBJ1-1
CASSENAGGLDEQYF TRBV10-2 . TRBJ2-7
CATSRDRFLDRNNEQFF TRBV15 . TRBJ2-1
CASSLVRTSGLNEQFF TRBV7-9 . TRBJ2-1
CASSPGWGGNTIYF TRBV6-5 . TRBJ1-3
CASSFSGGLQETQYF TRBV5-8 . TRBJ2-5
CASSFSSYEQYF TRBV28 once TRBJ2-7
CASTIGGSGNTIYF TRBV6-5 . TRBJ1-3
CASSTGGTEAFF TRBV6-5 . TRBJ1-1
CASSLAGLHEQYF TRBV10-3 . TRBJ2-7
CSVEQGAAYEQYF TRBV29-1 . TRBJ2-7
CASSEGNTEAFF TRBV19 . TRBJ1-1
CASKRTETNTGELFF TRBV19 . TRBJ2-2
CASSPFEQPTYEQYF TRBV18 . .
CASSPRGAPDTQYF TRBV7-9 . TRBJ2-3
CASSLSIRLEQFF TRBV27 . TRBJ2-1
CAWKYTGTLYEQYF TRBV30 . TRBJ2-7
CASSQDPKGAAYVYGYTF TRBV4-2 medium-sized TRBJ1-2
CASRATGGYEQYF TRBV27 . TRBJ2-7
CASSPPGQGGYEQYF TRBV13 . TRBJ2-7
CASSDRGEFGEQFF TRBV6-4 medium-sized TRBJ2-1
CASSQVGLRTGKDEQYF TRBV4-2 . TRBJ2-7
CASSAGAVQEQYF TRBV18 . TRBJ2-7
CASSLEGEKLFF TRBV7-2 . TRBJ1-4
CASSPRQGEKLFF TRBV7-3 . TRBJ1-4
CASRSQNIQYF TRBV6-1 . TRBJ2-4
CASSRPGAPYGYTF TRBV28 . TRBJ1-2
CASSELTGGGNQPQHF TRBV2 . TRBJ1-5
CASSSERGQGAVEQYF TRBV28 . .
CASSLGVSYNEQFF TRBV13 . TRBJ2-1
CASSPLGAQGYEQYF TRBV7-2 . TRBJ2-7
CASSLVGMTNYGYTF TRBV7-9 . TRBJ1-2
CASRAETKSNQPQHF TRBV12-2 . TRBJ1-5
CSVEKQGAEGYTF TRBV29-1 . TRBJ1-2
CARSSQGSSGSYEQCF TRBV5-3 . TRBJ2-7
CASGGQPLTEAFF TRBV9 . TRBJ1-1
CATSTGTGAYEQYF TRBV27 few TRBJ2-7
CASSVDGFSYEQYF TRBV9 . TRBJ2-7